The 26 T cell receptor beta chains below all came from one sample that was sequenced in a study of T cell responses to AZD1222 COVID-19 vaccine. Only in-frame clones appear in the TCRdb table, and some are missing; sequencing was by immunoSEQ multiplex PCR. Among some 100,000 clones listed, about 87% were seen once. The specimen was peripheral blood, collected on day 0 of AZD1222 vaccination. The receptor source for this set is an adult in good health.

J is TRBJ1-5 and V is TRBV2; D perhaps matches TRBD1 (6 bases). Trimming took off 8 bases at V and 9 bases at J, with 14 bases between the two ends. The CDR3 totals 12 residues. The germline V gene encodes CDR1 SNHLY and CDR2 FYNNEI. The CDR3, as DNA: TGTGCCAGCCGGGACACCGGGGGGCCCCAGCATTTT. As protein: CASRDTGGPQHF.

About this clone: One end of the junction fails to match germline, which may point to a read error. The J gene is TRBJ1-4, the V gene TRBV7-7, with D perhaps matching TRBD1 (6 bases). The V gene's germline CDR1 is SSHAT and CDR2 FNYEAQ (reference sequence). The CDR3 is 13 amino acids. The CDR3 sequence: CASSSDRTEKLFF. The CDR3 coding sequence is TGTGCTAGCAGCTCTGACAGGACTGAAAAACTGTTTTTT.

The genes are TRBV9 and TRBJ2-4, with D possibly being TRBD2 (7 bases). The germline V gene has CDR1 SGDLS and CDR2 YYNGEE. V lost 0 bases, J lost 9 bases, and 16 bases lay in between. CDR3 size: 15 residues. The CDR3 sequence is CASSVEIGGASIQYF. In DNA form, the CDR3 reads TGTGCCAGCAGCGTAGAGATAGGGGGGGCGAGCATTCAGTACTTC.

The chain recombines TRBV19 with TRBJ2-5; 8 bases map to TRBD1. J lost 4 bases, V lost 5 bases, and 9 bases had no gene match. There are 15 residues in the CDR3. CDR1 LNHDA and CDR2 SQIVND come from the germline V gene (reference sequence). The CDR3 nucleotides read TGTGCCAGTAGTTCCCGGACAGGGCGGGGAGAGACCCAGTACTTC. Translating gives CASSSRTGRGETQYF. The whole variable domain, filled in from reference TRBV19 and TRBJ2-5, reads DGGITQSPKYLFRKEGQNVTLSCEQNLNHDAMYWYRQDPGQGLRLIYYSQIVNDFQKGDIAEGYSVSREKKESFPLTVTSAQKNPTAFYLCASSSRTGRGETQYFGPGTRLLVL.

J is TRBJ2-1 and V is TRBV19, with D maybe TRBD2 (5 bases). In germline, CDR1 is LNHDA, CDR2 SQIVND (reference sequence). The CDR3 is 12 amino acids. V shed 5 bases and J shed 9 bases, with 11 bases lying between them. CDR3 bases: TGTGCCAGTAGTCAAGGGAGCGGTGAGCAGTTCTTC. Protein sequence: CASSQGSGEQFF.

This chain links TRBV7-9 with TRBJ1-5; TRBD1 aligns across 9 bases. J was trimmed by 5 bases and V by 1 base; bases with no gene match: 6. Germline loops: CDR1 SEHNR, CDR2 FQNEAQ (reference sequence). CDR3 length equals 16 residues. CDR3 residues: CASSLGRTGVHQPQHF. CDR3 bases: TGTGCCAGCAGCTTAGGGCGGACAGGGGTTCATCAGCCCCAGCATTTT.

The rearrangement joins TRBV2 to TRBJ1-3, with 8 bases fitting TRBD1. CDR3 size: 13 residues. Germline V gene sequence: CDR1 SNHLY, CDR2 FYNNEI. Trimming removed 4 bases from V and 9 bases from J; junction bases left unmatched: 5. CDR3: CASSAQGEATIYF. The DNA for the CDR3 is TGTGCCAGCAGTGCACAGGGGGAGGCCACCATATATTTT.

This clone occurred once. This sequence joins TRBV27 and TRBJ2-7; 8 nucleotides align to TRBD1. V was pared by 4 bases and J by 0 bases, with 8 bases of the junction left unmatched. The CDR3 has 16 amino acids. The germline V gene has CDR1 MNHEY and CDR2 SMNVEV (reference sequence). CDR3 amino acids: CASSSFGTGLSYEQYF. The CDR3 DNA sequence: TGTGCCAGCAGTTCATTCGGGACAGGCCTCTCCTACGAGCAGTACTTC.

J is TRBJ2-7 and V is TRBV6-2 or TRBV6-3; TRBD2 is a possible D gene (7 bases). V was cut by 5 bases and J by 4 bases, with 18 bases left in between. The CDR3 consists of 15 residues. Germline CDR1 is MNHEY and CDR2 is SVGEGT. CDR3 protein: CASSLSRGGGYEQYF. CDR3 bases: TGTGCCAGCAGTCTCTCTCGGGGAGGGGGATACGAGCAGTACTTC.

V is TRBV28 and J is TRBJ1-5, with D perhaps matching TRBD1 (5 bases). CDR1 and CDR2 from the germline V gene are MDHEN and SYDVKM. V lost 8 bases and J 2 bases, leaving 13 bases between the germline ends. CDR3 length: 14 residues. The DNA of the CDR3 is TGTGCCAGCGTCAAGTCGGGGGGCAATCAGCCCCAGCATTTT. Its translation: CASVKSGGNQPQHF.

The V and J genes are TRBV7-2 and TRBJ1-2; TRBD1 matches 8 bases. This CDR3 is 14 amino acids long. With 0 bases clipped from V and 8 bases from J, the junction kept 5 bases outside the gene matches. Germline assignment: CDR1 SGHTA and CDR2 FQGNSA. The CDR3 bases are TGTGCCAGCAGCTTAGCGGACAGGGAGATCGGCTACACCTTC. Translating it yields CASSLADREIGYTF. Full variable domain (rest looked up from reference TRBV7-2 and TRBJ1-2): GAGVSQSPSNKVTEKGKDVELRCDPISGHTALYWYRQSLGQGLEFLIYFQGNSAPDKSGLPSDRFSAERTGGSVSTLTIQRTQQEDSAVYLCASSLADREIGYTFGSGTRLTVV.

CDR3 protein: CASSVGSGYNEQFF. CDR3 sequence (DNA): TGTGCCAGCAGCGTAGGTTCGGGATACAATGAGCAGTTCTTC. This sequence joins TRBV9 and TRBJ2-1, with D perhaps matching TRBD2 (5 bases). This CDR3 has 14 residues. CDR1 is SGDLS, CDR2 YYNGEE, per germline. Trimming removed 0 bases at V and 4 bases at J, with 8 bases between.

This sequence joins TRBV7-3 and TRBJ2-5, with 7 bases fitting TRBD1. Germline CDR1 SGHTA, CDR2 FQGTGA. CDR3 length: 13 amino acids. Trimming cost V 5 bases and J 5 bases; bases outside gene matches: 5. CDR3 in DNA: TGTGCCAGCAGCCCCGGGACAGCTGAGACCCAGTACTTC. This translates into CASSPGTAETQYF.

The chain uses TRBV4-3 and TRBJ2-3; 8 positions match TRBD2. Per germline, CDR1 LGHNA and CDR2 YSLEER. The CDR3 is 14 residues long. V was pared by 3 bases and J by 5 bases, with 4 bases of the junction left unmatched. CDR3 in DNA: TGCGCCAGCAGCCAGTTGCGGGGGGTAGATACGCAGTATTTT. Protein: CASSQLRGVDTQYF.

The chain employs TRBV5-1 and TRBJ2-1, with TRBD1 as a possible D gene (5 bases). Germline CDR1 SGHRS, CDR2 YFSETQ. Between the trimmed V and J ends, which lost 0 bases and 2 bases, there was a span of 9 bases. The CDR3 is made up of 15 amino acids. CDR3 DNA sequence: TGCGCCAGCAGCTTGGAGTCAGGGACCTACAATGAGCAGTTCTTC. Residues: CASSLESGTYNEQFF.

CDR3 in DNA: TGTGCCAGCAGTTACAATGAAGATCAAGCTTTCTTT. This gives the protein CASSYNEDQAFF. The chain recombines TRBV6-5 with TRBJ1-1; D uncertain. Trimming removed 2 bases from V and 9 bases from J, with 10 bases in between. CDR3 length equals 12 residues. CDR1 and CDR2 from the germline V gene are MNHEY and SVGAGI.

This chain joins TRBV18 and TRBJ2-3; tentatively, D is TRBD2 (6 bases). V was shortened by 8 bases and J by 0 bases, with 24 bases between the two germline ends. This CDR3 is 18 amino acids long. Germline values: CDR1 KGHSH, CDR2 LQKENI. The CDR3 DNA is TGTGCCAGCGAAACCTCCAGCGGGTATCACACTAGCACAGATACGCAGTATTTT. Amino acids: CASETSSGYHTSTDTQYF.

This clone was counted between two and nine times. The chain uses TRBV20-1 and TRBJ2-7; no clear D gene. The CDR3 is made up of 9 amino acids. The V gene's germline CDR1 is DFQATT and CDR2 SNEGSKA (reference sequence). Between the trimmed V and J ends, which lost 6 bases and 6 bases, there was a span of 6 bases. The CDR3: CSAPGEQYF. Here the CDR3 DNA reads TGCAGTGCCCCGGGCGAGCAGTACTTC.

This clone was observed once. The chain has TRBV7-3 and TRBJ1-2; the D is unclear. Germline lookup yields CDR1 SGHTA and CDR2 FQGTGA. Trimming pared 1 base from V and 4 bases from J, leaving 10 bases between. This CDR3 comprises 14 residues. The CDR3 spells CASSLSPDLYGYTF. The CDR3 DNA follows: TGTGCCAGCAGCTTAAGCCCGGACCTCTATGGCTACACCTTC.

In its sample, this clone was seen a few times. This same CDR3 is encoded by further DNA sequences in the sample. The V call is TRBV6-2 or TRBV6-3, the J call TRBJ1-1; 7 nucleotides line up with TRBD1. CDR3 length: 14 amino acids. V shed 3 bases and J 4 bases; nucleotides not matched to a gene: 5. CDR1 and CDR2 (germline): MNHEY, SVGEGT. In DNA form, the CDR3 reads TGTGCCAGCAGTTATCAGGGGGGATCCACTGAAGCTTTCTTT. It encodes CASSYQGGSTEAFF.

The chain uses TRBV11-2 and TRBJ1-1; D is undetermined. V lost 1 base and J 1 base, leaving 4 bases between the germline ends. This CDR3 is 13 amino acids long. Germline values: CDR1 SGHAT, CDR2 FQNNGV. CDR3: CASSLVGNTEAFF. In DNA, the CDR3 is TGTGCCAGCAGCTTAGTTGGGAACACTGAAGCTTTCTTT.

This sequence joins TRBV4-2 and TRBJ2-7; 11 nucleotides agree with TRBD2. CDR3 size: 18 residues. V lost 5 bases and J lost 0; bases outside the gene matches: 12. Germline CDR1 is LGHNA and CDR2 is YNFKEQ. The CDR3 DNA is TGTGCCAGCAGCGCGGGACTAGCGGAAATTTCGAGCTCCTACGAGCAGTACTTC. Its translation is CASSAGLAEISSSYEQYF.

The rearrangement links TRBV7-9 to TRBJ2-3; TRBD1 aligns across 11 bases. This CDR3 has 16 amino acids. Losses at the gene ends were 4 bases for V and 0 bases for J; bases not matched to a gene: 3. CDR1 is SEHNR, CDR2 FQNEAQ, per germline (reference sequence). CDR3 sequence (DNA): TGTGCCAGCAGCTCCGGACAGGGGGCTAGCACAGATACGCAGTATTTT. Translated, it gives CASSSGQGASTDTQYF.

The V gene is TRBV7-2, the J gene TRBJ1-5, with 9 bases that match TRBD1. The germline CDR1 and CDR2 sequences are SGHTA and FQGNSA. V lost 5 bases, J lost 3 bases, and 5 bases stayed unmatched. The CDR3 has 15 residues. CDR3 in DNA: TGTGCCAGCAGCCCGGGACAGGGACACAATCAGCCCCAGCATTTT. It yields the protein CASSPGQGHNQPQHF.

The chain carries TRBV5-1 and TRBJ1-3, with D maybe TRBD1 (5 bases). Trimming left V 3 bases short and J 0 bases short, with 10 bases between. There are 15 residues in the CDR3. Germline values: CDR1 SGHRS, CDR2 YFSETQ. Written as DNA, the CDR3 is TGCGCCAGCAGCTCACAGGCTATCTCTGGAAACACCATATATTTT. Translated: CASSSQAISGNTIYF.

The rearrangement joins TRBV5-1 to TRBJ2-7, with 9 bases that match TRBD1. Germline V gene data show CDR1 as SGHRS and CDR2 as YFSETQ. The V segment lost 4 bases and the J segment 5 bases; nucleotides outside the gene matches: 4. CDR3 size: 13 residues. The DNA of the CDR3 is TGCGCCAGCAGCCAGGGACAGGGCCACGAGCAGTACTTC. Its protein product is CASSQGQGHEQYF.